A single sample gave rise to the 8 T cell receptor beta chains below, sequenced in a study of cytomegalovirus exposure and HLA in healthy donors. The repertoire was sequenced with immunoSEQ multiplex PCR; TCRdb's copy has only in-frame clones and lacks some. The data show almost 200,000 clones, roughly 77% seen once. The specimen was PBMCs. These receptors were obtained from a woman in her twenties or thirties in good health and CMV-seronegative.

The rearrangement links TRBV27 to TRBJ2-1; 10 bases line up with TRBD2. Germline V gene lookup returns CDR1 MNHEY and CDR2 SMNVEV (reference sequence). Trimming took 3 bases from V and 4 from J; bases not matched to a gene: 9. This CDR3 has 17 residues. The CDR3 loop reads CASSLSQREGFYNEQFF. The DNA for the CDR3 is TGTGCCAGCAGTTTGAGCCAGCGGGAGGGCTTTTACAATGAGCAGTTCTTC.

The chain combines TRBV2 with TRBJ1-1, with 7 bases fitting TRBD1. From germline, CDR1 is SNHLY and CDR2 FYNNEI. This CDR3 has 14 amino acids. Trimming removed 4 bases from V and 7 bases from J; junction bases left unmatched: 9. The CDR3 region has the DNA TGTGCCAGCAGTGTCGCAGGGGGGCAGGGTGAAGCTTTCTTT. Translated: CASSVAGGQGEAFF.

The chain has TRBV10-3 and TRBJ2-3; possibly TRBD2 for D (6 bases). Per germline, CDR1 ENHRY and CDR2 SYGVKD. CDR3 length equals 12 residues. V shed 0 bases and J shed 11 bases, with 9 bases lying between them. In DNA, the CDR3 is TGTGCCATCAGTGAGTCGGGAGGTTTGCAGTATTTT. Translated: CAISESGGLQYF.

The chain couples TRBV30 to TRBJ1-2; TRBD1 might be the D (5 bases). Germline V gives CDR1 GTSNPN, CDR2 SVGIG (reference sequence). V dropped 6 bases and J dropped 4 bases, with 15 bases sitting between them. The CDR3 totals 13 residues. DNA for the CDR3: TGTGCCTGTACGACAGTCCGATTCTATGGCTACACCTTC. Encoded protein: CACTTVRFYGYTF.

The J gene is TRBJ1-1, the V gene TRBV4-1; TRBD1 is a possible D gene (5 bases). Germline V gene lookup returns CDR1 MGHRA and CDR2 YSYEKL. Trimming removed 7 bases from V and 1 base from J, with 16 bases in between. The CDR3 runs to 15 residues. The CDR3 protein is CASKVGHSTNTEAFF. The CDR3 coding sequence is TGCGCCAGCAAGGTCGGACATTCGACGAACACTGAAGCTTTCTTT.

The rearrangement joins TRBV11-1 to TRBJ2-1; the match to TRBD2 covers 13 bases. The CDR3 consists of 18 residues. Germline CDR1 and CDR2: SGHAT and FQDESV (reference sequence). Germline trimming cut 2 bases from V and 5 bases from J; bases unmatched to any gene: 9. CDR3 loop: CASSLKRTSGSLHNEQFF. The CDR3 DNA follows: TGTGCCAGCAGCTTAAAAAGGACTAGCGGGAGTCTCCACAATGAGCAGTTCTTC.

The chain couples TRBV27 to TRBJ1-5; TRBD1 might be the D (5 bases). The CDR3 runs to 15 residues. V lost 8 bases and J lost 0, with 14 bases in between. From germline, CDR1 is MNHEY and CDR2 SMNVEV (reference sequence). The CDR3 region is CASRGGAYSNQPQHF. The CDR3 DNA is TGTGCCAGCCGGGGAGGGGCTTATAGCAATCAGCCCCAGCATTTT.

The gene calls are TRBV28 and TRBJ1-3; D remains unclear. This CDR3 has 13 amino acids. Germline V gene lookup returns CDR1 MDHEN and CDR2 SYDVKM. Trimming stripped 2 bases from V and 5 bases from J, with 7 bases between. The CDR3 DNA sequence: TGTGCCAGCAGTTTAATTAGCCGAAACACCATATATTTT. Encoded protein: CASSLISRNTIYF.